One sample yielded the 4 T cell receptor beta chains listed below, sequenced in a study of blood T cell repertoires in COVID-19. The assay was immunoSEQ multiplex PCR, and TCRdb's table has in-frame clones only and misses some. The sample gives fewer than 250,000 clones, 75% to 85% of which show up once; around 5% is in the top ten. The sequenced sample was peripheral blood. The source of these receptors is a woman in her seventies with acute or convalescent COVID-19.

Here the CDR3 DNA reads TGTGCCAGTAGTTCAGGCTCACCCCTCCACTTT. Translated: CASSSGSPLHF. The chain uses TRBV19 and TRBJ1-6; D is unresolved. Trimming removed 5 bases from V and 10 bases from J, with 6 bases in between. Germline lookup yields CDR1 LNHDA and CDR2 SQIVND (reference sequence). There are 11 residues in the CDR3.

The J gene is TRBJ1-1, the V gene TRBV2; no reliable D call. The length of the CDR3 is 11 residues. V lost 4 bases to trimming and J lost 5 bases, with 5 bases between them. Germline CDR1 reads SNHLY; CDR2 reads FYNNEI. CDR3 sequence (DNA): TGTGCCAGCAGTGTGAGGACTGAAGCTTTCTTT. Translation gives CASSVRTEAFF.

CDR3 protein: CASRHGYTGSRTEAFF. DNA of the CDR3: TGCGCCAGCAGGCACGGATATACAGGGTCCCGGACTGAAGCTTTCTTT. The chain uses TRBV5-1 and TRBJ1-1; possibly TRBD1 for D (6 bases). The V gene's germline CDR1 is SGHRS and CDR2 YFSETQ. This CDR3 is built from 16 residues. V was cut by 5 bases and J by 5 bases, with 22 bases left in between.

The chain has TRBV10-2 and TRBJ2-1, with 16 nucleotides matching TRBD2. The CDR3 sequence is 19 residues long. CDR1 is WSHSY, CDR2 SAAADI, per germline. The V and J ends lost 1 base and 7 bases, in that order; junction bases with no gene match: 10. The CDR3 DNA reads TGCGCCAGCAGTGAGTACGCCGGGACTAGCGGGGGGGCCGGGAATGAGCAGTTCTTC. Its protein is CASSEYAGTSGGAGNEQFF.